This TCR beta chain was documented in a study of beta chain features in type 1 diabetes. Study information: Examination covered 107,917,701 sorted cells spanning all samples.

Expressed TCRB transcripts got sequenced, as all isolated RNA was reverse transcribed. Assay used: immunoSEQ multiplex PCR; TCRdb lists only in-frame clones, some missing. The sample has over 100,000 clones, 40% seen once. Every sorted population was more than 95% pure. This CDR3 has 15 residues. The ends were cut back, 2 bases at V and 5 bases at J, with 13 bases in the middle. This clone was counted only a few times. Its antigen is still unknown. Study-wide results and limits: The study found that naive, central memory and Treg TCRB repertoires appeared more similar in patients than in healthy donors.

Sequencing used stem cell memory CD4+ T cells from blood. The sequence was obtained from a young woman in good health. The V and J genes are TRBV23-1 and TRBJ1-5, with D unresolved. TRBV23-1 carries the ORF label, with uncertain function. The CDR3 sequence is CASSQGWEHYQPQHF. CDR3 sequence (DNA): TGCGCCAGCAGTCAAGGGTGGGAGCACTATCAGCCCCAGCATTTT.